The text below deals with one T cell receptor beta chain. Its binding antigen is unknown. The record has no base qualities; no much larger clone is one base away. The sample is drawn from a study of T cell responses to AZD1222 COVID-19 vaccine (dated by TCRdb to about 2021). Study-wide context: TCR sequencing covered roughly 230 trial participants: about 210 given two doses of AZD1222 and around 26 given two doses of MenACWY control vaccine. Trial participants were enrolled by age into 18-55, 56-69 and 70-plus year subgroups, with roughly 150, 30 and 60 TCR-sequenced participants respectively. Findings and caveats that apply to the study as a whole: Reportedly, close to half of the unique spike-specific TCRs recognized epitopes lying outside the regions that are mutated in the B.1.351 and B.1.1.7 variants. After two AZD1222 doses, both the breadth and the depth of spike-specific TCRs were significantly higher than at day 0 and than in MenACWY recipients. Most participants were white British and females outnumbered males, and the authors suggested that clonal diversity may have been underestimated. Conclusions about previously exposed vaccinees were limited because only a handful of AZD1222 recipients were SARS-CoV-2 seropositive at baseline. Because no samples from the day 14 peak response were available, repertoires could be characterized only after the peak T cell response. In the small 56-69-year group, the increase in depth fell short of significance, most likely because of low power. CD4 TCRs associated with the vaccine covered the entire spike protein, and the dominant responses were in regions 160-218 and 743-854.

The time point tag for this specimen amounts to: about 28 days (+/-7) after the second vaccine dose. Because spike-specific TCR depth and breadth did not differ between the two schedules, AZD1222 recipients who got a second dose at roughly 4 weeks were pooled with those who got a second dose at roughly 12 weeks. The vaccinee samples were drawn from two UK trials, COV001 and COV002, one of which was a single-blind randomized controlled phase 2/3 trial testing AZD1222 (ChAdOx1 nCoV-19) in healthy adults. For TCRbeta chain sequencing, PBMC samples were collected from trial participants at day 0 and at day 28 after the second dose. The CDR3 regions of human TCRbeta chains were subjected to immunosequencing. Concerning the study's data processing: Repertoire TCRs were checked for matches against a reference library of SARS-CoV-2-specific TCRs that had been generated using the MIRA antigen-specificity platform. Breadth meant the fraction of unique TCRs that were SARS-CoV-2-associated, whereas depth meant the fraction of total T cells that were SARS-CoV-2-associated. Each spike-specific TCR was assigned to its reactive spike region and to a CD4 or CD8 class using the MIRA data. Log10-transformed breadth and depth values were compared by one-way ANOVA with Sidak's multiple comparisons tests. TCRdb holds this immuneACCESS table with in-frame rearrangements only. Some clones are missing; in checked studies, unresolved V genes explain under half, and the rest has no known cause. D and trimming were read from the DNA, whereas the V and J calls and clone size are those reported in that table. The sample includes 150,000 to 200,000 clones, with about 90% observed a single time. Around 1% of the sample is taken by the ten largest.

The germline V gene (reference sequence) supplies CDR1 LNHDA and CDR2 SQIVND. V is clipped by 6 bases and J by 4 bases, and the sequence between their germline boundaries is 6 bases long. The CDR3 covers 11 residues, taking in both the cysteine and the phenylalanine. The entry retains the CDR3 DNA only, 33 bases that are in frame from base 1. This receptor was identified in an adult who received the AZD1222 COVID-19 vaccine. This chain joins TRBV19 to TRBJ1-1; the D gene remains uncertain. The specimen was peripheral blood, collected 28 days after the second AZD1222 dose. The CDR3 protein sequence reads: CASRDGTEAFF. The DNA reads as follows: TGTGCCAGTAGGGACGGCACTGAAGCTTTCTTT.